This T cell receptor beta chain was identified in a study of CD8 T cells in Susac syndrome. The CDR3 runs 18 residues. Unmatched junction bases numbered 11, after V lost 3 bases and J lost 3 bases. Per the germline V gene, CDR1 is SEHNR and CDR2 is FQNEAQ (reference sequence). Random-hexamer reverse transcription was applied to about 0.45 to 1 ug RNA. TCRdb reprocessed the immunoSEQ multiplex PCR reads with MiXCR, giving one entry per CDR3 protein. The repertoire holds about 160,000 distinct CDR3 sequences, with just over 90% as singletons. Sequenced material: CD4+ T cells from PBMCs. The origin of this receptor is a human donor in good health. This chain joins TRBV7-9 and TRBJ2-2; 9 nucleotides agree with TRBD2. The CDR3 DNA is TGTGCCAGCAGCTTGGGCTTACTAGCGGGCCGGGACACCGGGGAGCTGTTTTTT. It codes for CASSLGLLAGRDTGELFF.